Here is one TCR beta chain with its context. Its antigen remains unidentified. CDR3 size: 14 residues. Germline lookup yields CDR1 KGHSH and CDR2 LQKENI. V was clipped by 3 bases and J by 6 bases; unmatched bases: 6. These data are taken from a study of neoadjuvant anti-PD-1 for oral cavity cancer. Study-level findings and limits: With three patients per group, TCR findings need larger cohorts.

Sequenced by immunoSEQ multiplex PCR; TCRdb stores in-frame clones only, minus some. This table holds about 16,000 clones, roughly 78% found once. The sequence came from a person between 35 and 79 years old with oral cavity squamous cell carcinoma. Sequenced here: PBMCs, sampled before nivolumab (anti-PD-1) treatment. V gene TRBV18 combines with J gene TRBJ2-3, with TRBD2 matching 7 bases. CDR3 region: CASSPGTTEDTQYF. In nucleotides, the CDR3 is TGTGCCAGCTCACCCGGGACTACCGAGGATACGCAGTATTTT.